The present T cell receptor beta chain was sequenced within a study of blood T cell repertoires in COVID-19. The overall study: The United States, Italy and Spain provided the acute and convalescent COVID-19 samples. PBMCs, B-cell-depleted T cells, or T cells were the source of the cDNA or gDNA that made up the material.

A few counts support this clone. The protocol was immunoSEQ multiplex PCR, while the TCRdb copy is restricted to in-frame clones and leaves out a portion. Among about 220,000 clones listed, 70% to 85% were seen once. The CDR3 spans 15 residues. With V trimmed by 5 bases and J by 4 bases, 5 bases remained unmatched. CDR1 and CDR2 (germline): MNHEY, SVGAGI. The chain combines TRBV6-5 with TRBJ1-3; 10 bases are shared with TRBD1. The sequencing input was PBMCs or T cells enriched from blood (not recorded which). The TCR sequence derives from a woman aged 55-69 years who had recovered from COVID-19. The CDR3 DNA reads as TGTGCCAGCAGTCAGACAGGGGGCGACGGAAACACCATATATTTT. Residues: CASSQTGGDGNTIYF.